These T cell receptor beta chains were read from a single sample in a study of CD8 T cells in ankylosing spondylitis. TCRdb reanalysed the 5' RACE reads using MiXCR and keeps one entry per CDR3 protein. The sample carries about 39,000 distinct CDR3 sequences, about 4.2% recorded once. Material for sequencing was blood, either unsorted or a sorted T cell fraction (not recorded which). Receptors were obtained from a female donor with ankylosing spondylitis or in good health (not recorded which). Each CDR3 is given with its conserved first and last residue. Fields, in order: CDR3 DNA, CDR3 protein, clone size, D gene, J gene, V gene. The D gene is left open where the match is weak. Rows give clone size only sometimes, using once, few, many, or a class for an expanded clone.

TGTGCCAGCAGCCCAACACCCGGGACAACTTCTAAGTTCTTC | CASSPTPGTTSKFF | many | NA | TRBJ2-1 | TRBV9
TGTGCCAGCAGCGCGGCGGGGGGCCTTTTTGATAGCAATCAGCCCCAGCATTTT | CASSAAGGLFDSNQPQHF | many | NA | TRBJ1-5 | TRBV9
TGTGCCAGCAGCGTAGTGGCGGGGGGGGGCCGGACCGGGGAGCTGTTTTTT | CASSVVAGGGRTGELFF | medium-sized | TRBD2 | TRBJ2-2 | TRBV9
TGTGCCAGCAGCGTCCTAGACACTTACTACGAGCAGTACTTC | CASSVLDTYYEQYF | many | NA | TRBJ2-7 | TRBV9
TGTGCCAGCAGCGTACAACAGGGGGCGGGCGAGCAGTACTTC | CASSVQQGAGEQYF | few | TRBD1 | TRBJ2-7 | TRBV9
TGTGCCAGCAGCGTAGCGGGAGCCAATCAGCCCCAGCATTTT | CASSVAGANQPQHF | many | NA | TRBJ1-5 | TRBV9
TGTGCCAGCAGCGTAAGTTCCAGAAGCAATGAGCCCCAGCATTTT | CASSVSSRSNEPQHF | many | NA | TRBJ1-5 | TRBV9
TGTGCCAGCAGCTTCCGGGACAGGGGGACAGACTCTGGGGCCAACGTCCTGACTTTC | CASSFRDRGTDSGANVLTF | many | TRBD1 | TRBJ2-6 | TRBV9
TGTGCCAGCAGCACCCTGACTAGCGGAGGCACCGGGGAGCTGTTTTTT | CASSTLTSGGTGELFF | many | TRBD2 | TRBJ2-2 | TRBV9
TGTGCCAGCAGCGCATCCGGGACTCCCACCGGGGAGCTGTTTTTT | CASSASGTPTGELFF | many | NA | TRBJ2-2 | TRBV9
TGTGCCAGCAGTGTGGGACAGGGTGAACCCGTGCATTTT | CASSVGQGEPVHF | many | TRBD1 | TRBJ1-3 | TRBV9
TGTGCCAGCACAGTCGGGACAGGGGTCTACGAGCAGTACTTC | CASTVGTGVYEQYF | NA | TRBD1 | TRBJ2-7 | TRBV9
TGTGCCAGCAGCGGATGGGGGGGGGCCAGAAGCACAGATACGCAGTATTTT | CASSGWGGARSTDTQYF | many | NA | TRBJ2-3 | TRBV9
TGTGCCAGCAGCTCCCGGACGAAACCAGGGGAGCTGTTTTTT | CASSSRTKPGELFF | medium-sized | NA | TRBJ2-2 | TRBV9
TGTGCCAGCAGCCCTCTCAACGCGGGGGGGGCGAACACCGGGGAGCTGTTTTTT | CASSPLNAGGANTGELFF | NA | TRBD2 | TRBJ2-2 | TRBV9
TGTGCCAGCAGCGTCGCGGGGGGCCCAGGAGATACGCAGTATTTT | CASSVAGGPGDTQYF | many | TRBD2 | TRBJ2-3 | TRBV9
TGTGCCAGCAGCGTAGGACAGGGGAACCGCGAGCAGTACTTC | CASSVGQGNREQYF | many | TRBD1 | TRBJ2-7 | TRBV9
TGTGCCAGCAGCGTAGAGCCGGACCCATCCCCGTCCGAGCAGTACTTC | CASSVEPDPSPSEQYF | many | NA | TRBJ2-7 | TRBV9
TGTGCCAGCAGCCCTTCTAGCGGGGGGGCGACACGGCTCGTCGCAGATACGCAGTATTTT | CASSPSSGGATRLVADTQYF | many | TRBD2 | TRBJ2-3 | TRBV9
TGTGCCAACAGCGGGACTAGCGGGGCAGAGACCCAGTACTTC | CANSGTSGAETQYF | NA | TRBD2 | TRBJ2-5 | TRBV9
TGTGCCAGCAGCGTAGGAGCTAGCCGTGGCACAGATACGCAGTATTTT | CASSVGASRGTDTQYF | many | NA | TRBJ2-3 | TRBV9
TGTGCCAGCAGCGTAGGGTTCTGGGCAGGGGCCAACTATGGCTACACCTTC | CASSVGFWAGANYGYTF | many | NA | TRBJ1-2 | TRBV9
TGTGCCAGCAACGAAGGCACGGGGGTAAATGAGCAGTTCTTC | CASNEGTGVNEQFF | many | NA | TRBJ2-1 | TRBV9
TGTGCCAGCAGCGTAGCGGGGGGGCCTTCCGCAGATACGCAGTATTTT | CASSVAGGPSADTQYF | many | TRBD2 | TRBJ2-3 | TRBV9
TGTGCCAGCAGCTACCGGACTAGCGGGCGCTACAATGAGCAGTTCTTC | CASSYRTSGRYNEQFF | few | TRBD2 | TRBJ2-1 | TRBV9
TGTGCCAGCAACATAAGACAGGGGGCGGATGGCTACACCTTC | CASNIRQGADGYTF | many | TRBD1 | TRBJ1-2 | TRBV9
TGTGCCAGCAGCGAAGAGAACACTGAAGCTTTCTTT | CASSEENTEAFF | many | NA | TRBJ1-1 | TRBV9
TGTGCCAGCAGCGTAGAGTTGTGGGGGGCCAACGTCCTGACTTTC | CASSVELWGANVLTF | few | NA | TRBJ2-6 | TRBV9
TGTGCCAGCAGCTCCCGGGACAGGGGGACTGAAAAACTGTTTTTT | CASSSRDRGTEKLFF | many | TRBD1 | TRBJ1-4 | TRBV9
TGTGCCAGCAGCCCCCAACTTGGAAATTCACCCCTCCACTTT | CASSPQLGNSPLHF | many | NA | TRBJ1-6 | TRBV9
TGTGCCAGCAGCGTAGGAGTAGGAGGGAATATGGACTACGAGCAGTACTTC | CASSVGVGGNMDYEQYF | many | NA | TRBJ2-7 | TRBV9
TGTGCCAGCAGCTTTAGGAGCGGGGGGAACACCGGGGAGCTGTTTTTT | CASSFRSGGNTGELFF | NA | TRBD2 | TRBJ2-2 | TRBV9
TGTGCCAGCAGCGAAGAGGCTTTCGCGTTAAACACCATATATTTT | CASSEEAFALNTIYF | many | NA | TRBJ1-3 | TRBV9
TGTGCCAGCAGCGTAGAACATGGAGGAAACACCATATATTTT | CASSVEHGGNTIYF | many | NA | TRBJ1-3 | TRBV9
TGTGCCAGCAGCGTAGGGCAGGGGGATGAGCAGTTCTTC | CASSVGQGDEQFF | many | TRBD1 | TRBJ2-1 | TRBV9
TGTGCCAGCAGCGTAGAAGAAAGACTAGCGCCGGAGACCCAGTACTTC | CASSVEERLAPETQYF | many | TRBD2 | TRBJ2-5 | TRBV9
TGTGCCAGCAGCTCGCGGACAGGGGGCTTGGGGGAGACCCAGTACTTC | CASSSRTGGLGETQYF | many | TRBD1 | TRBJ2-5 | TRBV9
TGTGCCAGCAGCGTGGATGAGGTTAGGACTGAAGCTTTCTTT | CASSVDEVRTEAFF | medium-sized | NA | TRBJ1-1 | TRBV9
TGTGCCAGCAGCGCGGTGGACAGGGCAACCGATGGCTACACCTTC | CASSAVDRATDGYTF | NA | TRBD1 | TRBJ1-2 | TRBV9
TGTGCCAGCAGCGTTGGTGGGGGGCTCACTGAAGCTTTCTTT | CASSVGGGLTEAFF | many | NA | TRBJ1-1 | TRBV9
TGTGCCTCCTCGGGGCTGGAGCCCCAGCATTTT | CASSGLEPQHF | medium-sized | NA | TRBJ1-5 | TRBV30
TGTGCCAGCAGCCTATTCGACAGGAACGACCTCGAGCAGTACTTC | CASSLFDRNDLEQYF | many | NA | TRBJ2-7 | TRBV9
TGTGCCAGCAGCCCTAATCTAGTGAAATCCTACGAGCAGTACTTC | CASSPNLVKSYEQYF | many | NA | TRBJ2-7 | TRBV9
TGTGCCAGCAGCTCGGGGCCTAGCGGCTCCTACAATGAGCAGTTCTTC | CASSSGPSGSYNEQFF | many | TRBD2 | TRBJ2-1 | TRBV9
TGCGCCAGCAGGTCACGGGACAGGCGTTCCTACGAGCAGTACTTC | CASRSRDRRSYEQYF | many | TRBD1 | TRBJ2-7 | TRBV4-1
TGTGCCAGCAGCGTAGTATCCGGGGATCATGGCTACACCTTC | CASSVVSGDHGYTF | many | NA | TRBJ1-2 | TRBV9
TGTGCCAGCAGCGAAGCAGGGGCCCGCGGAGGCTACACCTTC | CASSEAGARGGYTF | many | NA | TRBJ1-2 | TRBV9
TGTGCCAGCAGCGTAGTCGGCGGGGGGGCGGATACGCAGTATTTT | CASSVVGGGADTQYF | many | TRBD2 | TRBJ2-3 | TRBV9
TGTGCCAGCAGCGTAGGAGGGTTAGCCCACTCCTACGAGCAGTACTTC | CASSVGGLAHSYEQYF | many | NA | TRBJ2-7 | TRBV9
TGTGCCAGCAGCGACGAAGACGAAAAACTGTTTTTT | CASSDEDEKLFF | many | NA | TRBJ1-4 | TRBV9
TGTGCCAGCAGCGTAACAGGGGGGGCCGCGACAGATACGCAGTATTTT | CASSVTGGAATDTQYF | NA | NA | TRBJ2-3 | TRBV9
TGTGCCAGCAGCGTGTCAGGGGTTAGTACAGATACGCAGTATTTT | CASSVSGVSTDTQYF | many | NA | TRBJ2-3 | TRBV9
TGTGCCAGCAGCGTTCGCGGTAGCGGGGGTGCTAGCACAGATACGCAGTATTTT | CASSVRGSGGASTDTQYF | NA | TRBD2 | TRBJ2-3 | TRBV9
TGTGCCAGCAGCGCGACGACGGGGACTGAAGCTTTCTTT | CASSATTGTEAFF | many | NA | TRBJ1-1 | TRBV9
TGTGCCAGCAGCCCCACAGGGTTGGACACCGGGGAGCTGTTTTTT | CASSPTGLDTGELFF | many | NA | TRBJ2-2 | TRBV9
TGTGCCAGCAGCGTTCGAGACTATGGCTACACCTTC | CASSVRDYGYTF | many | NA | TRBJ1-2 | TRBV9
TGTGCCAGCAGCAGGACAGACTATGGCTACACCTTC | CASSRTDYGYTF | many | NA | TRBJ1-2 | TRBV9